The T cell receptor (beta chain) described here comes from a study of CD8 T cells in ankylosing spondylitis. Study-level results: Apparently characteristic of ankylosing spondylitis blood was a TCR beta motif (roughly eight highly homologous variants).

MiXCR was run by TCRdb on the 5' RACE reads, yielding one entry per CDR3 protein. The top ten hold nearly 7% of the sample, which has about 540,000 distinct CDR3 sequences, about 13% seen once. As to this clonotype: The antigen remains undetermined.

CDR3 length equals 15 residues. Trimming pared 0 bases from V and 3 bases from J, leaving 11 bases between. This TCR derives from a male donor with ankylosing spondylitis. The V call is TRBV23-1, the J call TRBJ2-5, with D perhaps matching TRBD1 (6 bases). TRBV23-1 has ORF status, its function being uncertain. Sequencing was carried out using blood, either unsorted or a sorted T cell fraction (not recorded which). CDR3 sequence (DNA): TGCGCCAGCAGTCAATCACAGGGAATTAAAGAGACCCAGTACTTC. Translated, it gives CASSQSQGIKETQYF.